A single sample gave rise to the 30 T cell receptor beta chains below, sequenced in a study of T-cell reconstitution after alpha-beta-depleted transplantation in children. Preparation of the TCRbeta library used unique molecular identifiers. TCRdb passed the PCR reads through MiXCR, listing each CDR3 protein once. The sample records about 980,000 distinct CDR3 sequences, roughly 31% being singletons. Here the sequenced sample was PBMCs, mostly from graft donor cells, taken 360 days after TCRalphabeta/CD19-depleted stem cell transplant. All receptors derive from a boy under two years old who had a stem cell transplant for SCID, so the T cells may come from the graft donor.

CDR3 sequence reads: CASKGGLDSNEQFF. The DNA for the CDR3 is TGTGCCAGCAAAGGGGGACTAGATTCTAATGAGCAGTTCTTC. V is TRBV6-2 or TRBV6-3 and J is TRBJ2-1, with 8 bases identical to TRBD2. The germline V gene encodes CDR1 MNHEY and CDR2 SVGEGT. The V and J ends lost 7 bases and 7 bases, in that order; junction bases with no gene match: 9. This CDR3 comprises 14 residues.

The chain is built from TRBV29-1 and TRBJ2-1, with TRBD2 matching over 11 bases. V was pared by 6 bases and J by 3 bases, with 4 bases of the junction left unmatched. The CDR3 is 14 residues long. Germline lookup yields CDR1 SQVTM and CDR2 ANQGSEA. DNA of the CDR3: TGCAGCGTCGCTAGCGGGGGGTACTACAATGAGCAGTTCTTC. Residues: CSVASGGYYNEQFF.

This chain joins TRBV5-1 and TRBJ2-1; D might be TRBD1 or TRBD2, each matching 6 bases. Between the trimmed V and J ends, which lost 2 bases and 9 bases, there was a span of 15 bases. Germline lookup yields CDR1 SGHRS and CDR2 YFSETQ. CDR3 length: 14 amino acids. CDR3 in amino acids: CASSFPQGRREQFF. CDR3 nucleotide sequence: TGCGCCAGCAGCTTCCCCCAGGGGAGGCGTGAGCAGTTCTTC.

In this sample, this clonotype turned up a few times. V usage is TRBV12-3 or TRBV12-4 and J usage is TRBJ2-3; perhaps TRBD2 as D (6 bases). V was clipped by 10 bases and J by 2 bases, with 25 bases between them. The CDR3 length is 17 residues. CDR3 sequence (DNA): TGTGCCACCCAGGAGGGGATCGCCCTAAAAAACACAGATACGCAGTATTTT. This gives the protein CATQEGIALKNTDTQYF.

The genes are TRBV10-3 and TRBJ2-5, with TRBD2 matching 12 bases. V dropped 3 bases and J dropped 4; count of bases not matched to a gene: 3. The germline CDR1 and CDR2 sequences are ENHRY and SYGVKD. The CDR3 has 15 amino acids. In DNA form, the CDR3 reads TGTGCCATCAGTGAACGGGGACTAGCGGGAGAGACCCAGTACTTC. Translation gives CAISERGLAGETQYF.

This clonotype was seen a handful of times. The chain uses TRBV12-3 or TRBV12-4 and TRBJ2-1; D unclear. V was shortened by 5 bases and J by 9 bases, with 11 bases between the two germline ends. The CDR3 contains 12 residues. For the CDR3, the DNA is TGTGCCAGCAGTCCAGGACGGAGTGAGCAGTTCTTC. It encodes CASSPGRSEQFF.

This clonotype was observed a few times. This sequence joins TRBV28 and TRBJ2-7; D uncertain. The CDR3 runs to 12 residues. Germline CDR1 MDHEN, CDR2 SYDVKM. Trimming cost V 1 base and J 9 bases, with 10 bases left between them. Here the CDR3 DNA reads TGTGCCAGCAGTTTATTGGCCTCTGGGCAGTACTTC. It encodes CASSLLASGQYF. The entire variable domain, with the rest obtained from reference TRBV28 and TRBJ2-7, is as follows: DVKVTQSSRYLVKRTGEKVFLECVQDMDHENMFWYRQDPGLGLRLIYFSYDVKMKEKGDIPEGYSVSREKKERFSLILESASTNQTSMYLCASSLLASGQYFGPGTRLTVT.

On this clonotype: The junction shows a germline mismatch at one end, possibly a read error. The J gene is TRBJ2-3, the V gene TRBV14; D possibly uses TRBD1 or TRBD2 (6 bases each). The CDR3 length is 15 residues. The germline V gene has CDR1 SGHDN and CDR2 FVKESK. The CDR3 is CASSQGGGSTDTQYF. As DNA, the CDR3 is TGTGCCAGCAGTCAAGGGGGAGGTAGCACAGATACGCAGTATTTT.

The chain combines TRBV12-3 or TRBV12-4 with TRBJ2-5, with 9 positions matching TRBD2. The CDR3 extends over 15 amino acids. V was pared by 3 bases and J by 5 bases, with 7 bases of the junction left unmatched. CDR3: CASSFRGGGRETQYF. CDR3 coding DNA: TGTGCCAGCAGTTTTCGCGGGGGGGGACGGGAGACCCAGTACTTC.

The chain uses TRBV12-3 or TRBV12-4 and TRBJ2-3; TRBD2 might be the D (6 bases). The ends were cut back, 5 bases at V and 1 base at J, with 16 bases in the middle. The CDR3 is made up of 16 amino acids. The CDR3 region is CASSPRGTSGTDTQYF. DNA for the CDR3: TGTGCCAGCAGTCCGCGCGGGACGAGTGGCACAGATACGCAGTATTTT.

This clonotype came up a few times. The chain couples TRBV2 to TRBJ2-1; no firm D call. V was clipped by 3 bases and J by 8 bases, with 11 bases between them. The germline gives CDR1 SNHLY, CDR2 FYNNEI. This CDR3 comprises 13 residues. DNA for the CDR3: TGTGCCAGCAGTGATTCCCGCGTTCATGAGCAGTTCTTC. This codes for CASSDSRVHEQFF.

CDR3 in amino acids: CATSDSWSEQFF. CDR3 coding DNA: TGTGCCACCAGTGATTCTTGGAGTGAGCAGTTCTTC. V usage is TRBV24-1 and J usage is TRBJ2-1; no reliable D call. CDR3 length: 12 amino acids. The ends were cut back, 2 bases at V and 9 bases at J, with 7 bases in the middle. Looked up from germline, CDR1 is KGHDR and CDR2 is SFDVKD.

This chain links TRBV20-1 with TRBJ1-6, with 7 bases that match TRBD1. Trimming took 5 bases from V and 5 from J; bases not matched to a gene: 9. There are 15 residues in the CDR3. Germline-derived CDR1 and CDR2 are DFQATT and SNEGSKA (reference sequence). CDR3 sequence reads: CSASIGQVDNSPLHF. As DNA, the CDR3 is TGCAGTGCTTCCATAGGACAGGTTGATAATTCACCCCTCCACTTT.

The chain has TRBV10-3 and TRBJ2-3; 7 nucleotides agree with TRBD1. Trimming took 4 bases from V and 5 from J; bases not matched to a gene: 6. The germline V gene has CDR1 ENHRY and CDR2 SYGVKD. The CDR3 runs to 14 residues. The CDR3 is CAISGQGGGDTQYF. The CDR3, as DNA: TGTGCCATCAGTGGACAGGGTGGGGGAGATACGCAGTATTTT.

The chain joins TRBV20-1 to TRBJ1-4, with D unresolved. The CDR3 is made up of 13 amino acids. CDR1 DFQATT and CDR2 SNEGSKA come from the germline V gene (reference sequence). V lost 0 bases, J lost 7 bases, and 9 bases lay in between. The CDR3 spells CSAREGRSEKLFF. In DNA form, the CDR3 reads TGCAGTGCTAGAGAGGGGAGGAGTGAAAAACTGTTTTTT.

The chain is built from TRBV12-3 or TRBV12-4 and TRBJ1-3, with TRBD1 as a possible D gene (6 bases). This CDR3 is 14 amino acids long. Trimming cost V 3 bases and J 8 bases, with 14 bases left between them. CDR3 loop: CASSFSTGRDTIYF. CDR3 DNA: TGTGCCAGCAGTTTTTCAACAGGGAGGGACACCATATATTTT.

This chain connects TRBV20-1 to TRBJ2-7; TRBD2 aligns across 9 bases. V gave up 0 bases and J gave up 4 bases; unmatched junction bases: 16. This CDR3 contains 18 residues. CDR1 is DFQATT and CDR2 is SNEGSKA in the germline V gene (reference sequence). The CDR3: CSARDSGTSWRVAYEQYF. The CDR3 DNA reads as TGCAGTGCTAGAGATTCTGGGACTAGCTGGAGAGTTGCGTACGAGCAGTACTTC.

This clonotype was recorded a few times. The chain has TRBV7-9 and TRBJ1-5, with D unresolved. The CDR3 is made up of 13 amino acids. V was shortened by 5 bases and J by 0 bases, with 5 bases between the two germline ends. CDR1 and CDR2 (germline): SEHNR, FQNEAQ (reference sequence). The CDR3 reads CASSPSSNQPQHF. Here the CDR3 DNA reads TGTGCCAGCAGCCCTTCTAGCAATCAGCCCCAGCATTTT.

V and J are TRBV20-1 and TRBJ2-4; D call uncertain. This CDR3 has 14 amino acids. The germline CDR1 and CDR2 sequences are DFQATT and SNEGSKA (reference sequence). V shed 3 bases and J shed 7 bases, with 16 bases lying between them. DNA for the CDR3: TGCAGTGCTAGCTCTGGACCCTCTAAGAACATTCAGTACTTC. Amino acid sequence: CSASSGPSKNIQYF.

This clonotype was detected once. The chain has TRBV5-1 and TRBJ2-2, with TRBD1 matching over 9 bases. Germline CDR1 and CDR2: SGHRS and YFSETQ. This CDR3 has 15 residues. V lost 3 bases to trimming and J lost 4 bases; unmatched junction nucleotides: 4. The DNA of the CDR3 is TGCGCCAGCAGCTGGACAGGGGACTTCACCGGGGAGCTGTTTTTT. Translated, it gives CASSWTGDFTGELFF.

This clonotype turned up a few times. This chain links TRBV24-1 with TRBJ2-7; D may be TRBD1 (5 bases). Per germline, CDR1 KGHDR and CDR2 SFDVKD. The CDR3 spans 14 residues. The V gene lost 7 bases and the J gene lost 3 bases, with 15 bases spanning the gap. Here the CDR3 DNA reads TGTGCCACCAGGGTCCAGGGTCCTTACTACGAGCAGTACTTC. It encodes CATRVQGPYYEQYF.

CDR3 loop: CSVIGQGVGPYEQYF. The DNA for the CDR3 is TGCAGCGTTATCGGACAGGGGGTGGGCCCCTACGAGCAGTACTTC. V is TRBV29-1 and J is TRBJ2-7; 10 bases match TRBD1. Trimming cost V 5 bases and J 2 bases; bases outside gene matches: 9. The CDR3 length is 15 residues. Germline V gene lookup returns CDR1 SQVTM and CDR2 ANQGSEA.

The chain couples TRBV6-5 to TRBJ2-3; D perhaps matches TRBD1 (7 bases). There are 18 residues in the CDR3. The V end lost 2 bases, the J end lost 5 bases, and 23 bases lay between the germline ends. The germline V gene has CDR1 MNHEY and CDR2 SVGAGI. DNA for the CDR3: TGTGCCAGCAGTTACCCTAGGTTTAAGGGGGCGCGGGGAGATACGCAGTATTTT. It yields the protein CASSYPRFKGARGDTQYF.

The J gene is TRBJ1-1, the V gene TRBV12-3 or TRBV12-4; no clear D gene. V lost 2 bases, J lost 12 bases, and 10 bases lay in between. The CDR3 extends over 11 amino acids. CDR3 residues: CASSLYPETFF. The CDR3 DNA reads as TGTGCCAGCAGTTTATATCCGGAGACTTTCTTT.

This chain connects TRBV11-2 to TRBJ2-7; D tentatively fits TRBD1 or TRBD2 (5 bases each). Looked up from germline, CDR1 is SGHAT and CDR2 is FQNNGV. V lost 1 base to trimming and J lost 2 bases, with 12 bases between them. The CDR3 length is 15 residues. The CDR3 sequence: CASSLGPGTTYEQYF. CDR3 bases: TGTGCCAGCAGCTTAGGACCAGGGACCACCTACGAGCAGTACTTC.

The count of this clonotype is one. This chain uses TRBV5-1 with TRBJ2-5, with TRBD2 identical over 11 bases. V was clipped by 0 bases and J by 9 bases; unmatched bases: 7. CDR3 length equals 15 residues. From germline, CDR1 is SGHRS and CDR2 YFSETQ. The CDR3 nucleotides are TGCGCCAGCAGCTTGGGAGGGGCACTAGCGGGGGCCCAGTACTTC. This encodes CASSLGGALAGAQYF.

In its sample, this clonotype was seen a few times. CDR3 DNA: TGTGCCAGCAGTTCCCCCAGGGGCGTAGCCGGGGAGCTGTTTTTT. Encoded protein: CASSSPRGVAGELFF. The genes are TRBV12-3 or TRBV12-4 and TRBJ2-2; perhaps TRBD1 as D (6 bases). The CDR3 runs 15 residues. Trimming left V 4 bases short and J 6 bases short, with 15 bases between.

The chain has TRBV15 and TRBJ1-2, with D unresolved. Germline CDR1 reads LNHNV; CDR2 reads YYDKDF (reference sequence). The CDR3 length is 13 residues. Trimming removed 0 bases at V and 2 bases at J, with 4 bases between. CDR3 in DNA: TGTGCCACCAGCAGAGACCGAAACTATGGCTACACCTTC. It codes for CATSRDRNYGYTF.

The chain uses TRBV6-5 and TRBJ2-5; maybe TRBD1 (5 bases). Germline V gene sequence: CDR1 MNHEY, CDR2 SVGAGI. The CDR3 runs to 16 residues. Deletions cut 2 bases from V and 1 base from J, with 14 bases between. CDR3 nucleotides: TGTGCCAGCAGTTACCAGGGCAGGGTAGCCCAAGAGACCCAGTACTTC. Protein sequence: CASSYQGRVAQETQYF.

The chain has TRBV25-1 and TRBJ2-7, with D perhaps assigned TRBD1 or TRBD2 (5 bases each). V lost 4 bases and J 2 bases, leaving 12 bases between the germline ends. CDR1 and CDR2 from the germline V gene are MGHDK and SYGVNS. This CDR3 region has 14 residues. The CDR3 DNA reads TGTGCCAGCAGTGTGAGGGGAACACCCTACGAGCAGTACTTC. Its translation: CASSVRGTPYEQYF.